The present entry profiles one TCR beta chain with its context. This sample is part of a study of CD8+CD57+ T cells in acquired aplastic anemia. TCR beta VDJ and CDR3 profiles were obtained from a genomic DNA template. One entry per CDR3 protein results from TCRdb running MiXCR on the reads. The data contain 40,000 to 50,000 distinct CDR3 sequences, about 78% of them seen just once; the ten biggest clones take up around a third. The sequenced sample was sorted CD4+, CD8+, or CD8+CD57+ T cells (not recorded which) from PBMCs. The clonotype was recovered from a human donor in good health, serving as a control.

This CDR3 is CAISQGAGDGYTF. The CDR3 nucleotides read TGTGCCATCAGCCAGGGGGCAGGGGATGGCTACACCTTC. The chain links TRBV10-3 to TRBJ1-2; TRBD1 matches 8 bases. Losses at the gene ends were 6 bases for V and 6 bases for J; bases not matched to a gene: 6. The CDR3 is 13 amino acids. Germline assignment: CDR1 ENHRY and CDR2 SYGVKD.